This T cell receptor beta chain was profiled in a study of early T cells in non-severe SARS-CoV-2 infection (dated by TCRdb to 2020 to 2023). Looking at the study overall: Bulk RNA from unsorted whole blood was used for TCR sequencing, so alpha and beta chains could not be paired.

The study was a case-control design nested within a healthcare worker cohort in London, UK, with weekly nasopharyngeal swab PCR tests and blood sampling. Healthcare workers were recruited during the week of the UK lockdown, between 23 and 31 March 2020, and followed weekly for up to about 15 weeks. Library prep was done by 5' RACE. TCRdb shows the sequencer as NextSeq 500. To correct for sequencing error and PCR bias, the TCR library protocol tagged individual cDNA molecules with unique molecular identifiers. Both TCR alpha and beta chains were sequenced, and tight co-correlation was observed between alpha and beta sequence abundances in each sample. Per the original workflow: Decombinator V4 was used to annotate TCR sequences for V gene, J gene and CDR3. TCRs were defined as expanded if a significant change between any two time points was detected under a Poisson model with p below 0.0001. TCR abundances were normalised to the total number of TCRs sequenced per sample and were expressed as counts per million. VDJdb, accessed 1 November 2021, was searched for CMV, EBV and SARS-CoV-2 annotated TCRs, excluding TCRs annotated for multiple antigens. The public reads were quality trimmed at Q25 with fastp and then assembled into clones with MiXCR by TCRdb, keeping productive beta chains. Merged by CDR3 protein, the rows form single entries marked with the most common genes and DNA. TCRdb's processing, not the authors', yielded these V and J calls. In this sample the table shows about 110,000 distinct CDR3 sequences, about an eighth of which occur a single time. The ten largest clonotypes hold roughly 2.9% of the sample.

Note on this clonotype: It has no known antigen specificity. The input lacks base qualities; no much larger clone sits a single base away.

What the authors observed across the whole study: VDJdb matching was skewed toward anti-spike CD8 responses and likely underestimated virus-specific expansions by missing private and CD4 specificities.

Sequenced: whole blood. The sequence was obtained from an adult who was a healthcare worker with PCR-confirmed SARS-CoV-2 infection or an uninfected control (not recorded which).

At the DNA level, the sequence is TGTGCCAGCAGTTTTCCACAGGGAGCTAACTATGGCTACACCTTC. Its coded protein is CASSFPQGANYGYTF. Recombination joined TRBV28 with TRBJ1-2, and TRBD1 may be the D gene, going by 6 matching bases. Per the germline V gene, MDHEN is the CDR1 and SYDVKM is the CDR2. V is cut by 3 bases and J by 0 bases, and the space between the germline ends is 11 bases. From its cysteine to its phenylalanine, the CDR3 spans 15 amino acids. Only the CDR3 part of the read is kept: 45 bases, read in frame from the first base.